This T cell receptor beta chain emerged from a study of blood T cells in healthy people across ages. Only a few counts were recorded for this clonotype. Its antigen remains unidentified. Regarding the study as a whole: Getting older went along with TCR beta diversity per million T cells dropping roughly linearly.

V dropped 5 bases and J dropped 3 bases, with 7 bases sitting between them. The germline gives CDR1 DFQATT, CDR2 SNEGSKA (reference sequence). The CDR3 contains 11 residues. The second PCR ran about 6 to 11 cycles with a sample-barcoded 5' primer and J-beta primers. TCRdb used MiXCR to reprocess the 5' RACE reads, holding one entry per CDR3 protein. Of hundreds of thousands of distinct CDR3 sequences in the sample, 22% were seen once. Sequencing used blood. This chain connects TRBV20-1 to TRBJ1-2; D ambiguous. This clonotype originated in a man in his 70s in good health. The CDR3 sequence is CSAATDYGYTF. The CDR3 DNA is TGCAGTGCTGCAACAGACTATGGCTACACCTTC.